The next 2 T cell receptor beta chains were all read from a single sample in a study of cytomegalovirus exposure and HLA in healthy donors. Amplification used 60 Vbeta primers and 13 Jbeta primers. The repertoire was sequenced with immunoSEQ multiplex PCR; TCRdb's copy has only in-frame clones and lacks some. The sample has fewer than 150,000 clones, 70% to 80% seen once. Sequences were obtained from PBMCs. The receptor set was obtained from a man in his fifties or sixties in good health and CMV-seropositive.

The chain is built from TRBV5-1 and TRBJ2-5; D unresolved. The CDR3 extends over 14 amino acids. With 1 base removed from V and 4 bases from J, the gap between germline ends came to 11 bases. CDR1 SGHRS and CDR2 YFSETQ come from the germline V gene. This CDR3 is CASSLLVIGETQYF. As DNA, the CDR3 is TGCGCCAGCAGCTTGTTGGTTATCGGAGAGACCCAGTACTTC.

V is TRBV19 and J is TRBJ2-3, with D possibly matching TRBD2 (5 bases). The V gene's germline CDR1 is LNHDA and CDR2 SQIVND (reference sequence). The CDR3 spans 16 residues. V was cut by 3 bases and J by 1 base, with 14 bases left in between. CDR3 nucleotides: TGTGCCAGTAGTATCACCCCCGAGGGCCGCACAGATACGCAGTATTTT. This codes for CASSITPEGRTDTQYF.